This T cell receptor (beta chain) was captured in a study of cytotoxic CD8 clonotypes in ibrutinib-treated CLL. Study-wide context: After a median around 12 months on treatment (6 to 36), response samples were drawn.

Whole-study findings and limits: Sample timing was unmatched between remission and later-progressing patients; lymph nodes unstudied.

TCRdb's copy holds only in-frame clones and misses some; the assay was immunoSEQ multiplex PCR. The data contain about 200,000 clones, 55% to 85% of them seen just once; the ten biggest clones take up about an eighth. V was pared by 5 bases and J by 0 bases, with 12 bases of the junction left unmatched. Germline CDR1 SGHNT, CDR2 YENEEA. This CDR3 is 20 amino acids long. Concerning this clone itself: Its specificity is unknown.

Sequenced here: PBMCs, sampled after 24 months of ibrutinib treatment. The gene calls are TRBV11-3 and TRBJ2-1, with TRBD2 matching over 14 bases. The receptor was isolated from a human donor with chronic lymphocytic leukemia. The CDR3 region has the DNA TGTGCCAGCAGCCCTACGCCGGGACTAGCGGGAGCAAACTCCTACAATGAGCAGTTCTTC. It translates to CASSPTPGLAGANSYNEQFF. Full variable domain (remainder filled in from reference TRBV11-3 and TRBJ2-1): EAGVVQSPRYKIIEKKQPVAFWCNPISGHNTLYWYLQNLGQGPELLIRYENEEAVDDSQLPKDRFSAERLKGVDSTLKIQPAELGDSAVYLCASSPTPGLAGANSYNEQFFGPGTRLTVL.